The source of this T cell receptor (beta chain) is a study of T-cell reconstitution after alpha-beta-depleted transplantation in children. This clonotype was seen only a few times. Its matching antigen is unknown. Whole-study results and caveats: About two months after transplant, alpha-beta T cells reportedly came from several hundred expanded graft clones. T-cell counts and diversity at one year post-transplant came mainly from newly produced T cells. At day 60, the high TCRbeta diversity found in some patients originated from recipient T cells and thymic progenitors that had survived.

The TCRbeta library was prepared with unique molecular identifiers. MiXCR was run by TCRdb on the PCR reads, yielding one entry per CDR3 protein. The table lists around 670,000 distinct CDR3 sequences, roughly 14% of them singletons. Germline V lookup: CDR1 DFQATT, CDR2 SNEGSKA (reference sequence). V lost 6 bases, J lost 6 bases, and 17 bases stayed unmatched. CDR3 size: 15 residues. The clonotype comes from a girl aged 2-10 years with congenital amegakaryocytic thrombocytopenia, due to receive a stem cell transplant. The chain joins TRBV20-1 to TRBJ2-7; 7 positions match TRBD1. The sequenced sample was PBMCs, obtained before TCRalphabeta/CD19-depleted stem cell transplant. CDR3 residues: CSATRTGQDWSEQYF. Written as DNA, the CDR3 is TGCAGTGCCACCAGGACAGGCCAGGACTGGAGCGAGCAGTACTTC.